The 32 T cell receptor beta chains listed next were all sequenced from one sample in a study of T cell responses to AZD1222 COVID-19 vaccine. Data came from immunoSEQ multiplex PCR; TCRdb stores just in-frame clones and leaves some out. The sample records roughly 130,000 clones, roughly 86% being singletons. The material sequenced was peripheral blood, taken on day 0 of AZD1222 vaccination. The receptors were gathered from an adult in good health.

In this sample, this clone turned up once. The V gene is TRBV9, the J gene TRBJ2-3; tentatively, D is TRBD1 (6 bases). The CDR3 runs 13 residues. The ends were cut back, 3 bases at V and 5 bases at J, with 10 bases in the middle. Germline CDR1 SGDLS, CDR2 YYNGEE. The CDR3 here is CASSGRRGDTQYF. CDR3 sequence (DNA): TGTGCCAGCAGCGGGCGCAGGGGAGATACGCAGTATTTT.

The CDR3 region is CASSVEGLADEQFF. The CDR3 DNA sequence: TGTGCCAGCAGCGTCGAGGGACTAGCGGATGAGCAGTTCTTC. The genes are TRBV9 and TRBJ2-1; the match to TRBD2 covers 11 bases. The length of the CDR3 is 14 residues. Trimming removed 2 bases from V and 8 bases from J; junction bases left unmatched: 3. Looked up from germline, CDR1 is SGDLS and CDR2 is YYNGEE. The full variable domain, rest sourced from reference TRBV9 and TRBJ2-1, is DSGVTQTPKHLITATGQRVTLRCSPRSGDLSVYWYQQSLDQGLQFLIQYYNGEERAKGNILERFSAQQFPDLHSELNLSSLELGDSALYFCASSVEGLADEQFFGPGTRLTVL.

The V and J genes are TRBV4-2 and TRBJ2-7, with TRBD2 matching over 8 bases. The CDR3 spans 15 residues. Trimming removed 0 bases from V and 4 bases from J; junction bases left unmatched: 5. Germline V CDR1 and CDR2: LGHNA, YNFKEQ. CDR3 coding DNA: TGTGCCAGCAGCCAAGATCCGGCGGGAGGATACGAGCAGTACTTC. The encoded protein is CASSQDPAGGYEQYF.

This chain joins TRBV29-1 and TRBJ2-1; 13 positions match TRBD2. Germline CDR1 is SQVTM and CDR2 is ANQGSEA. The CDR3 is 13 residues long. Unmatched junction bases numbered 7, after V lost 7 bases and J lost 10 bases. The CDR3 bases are TGCAGCGCTACTAGCGGGGGGGCCCGGGAGCAGTTCTTC. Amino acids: CSATSGGAREQFF.

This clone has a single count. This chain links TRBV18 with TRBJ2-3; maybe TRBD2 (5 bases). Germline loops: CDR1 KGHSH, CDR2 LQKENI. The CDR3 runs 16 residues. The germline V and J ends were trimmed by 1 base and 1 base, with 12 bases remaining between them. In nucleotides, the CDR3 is TGTGCCAGCTCACCACGTCCGGGGTGGGGCACAGATACGCAGTATTTT. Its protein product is CASSPRPGWGTDTQYF.

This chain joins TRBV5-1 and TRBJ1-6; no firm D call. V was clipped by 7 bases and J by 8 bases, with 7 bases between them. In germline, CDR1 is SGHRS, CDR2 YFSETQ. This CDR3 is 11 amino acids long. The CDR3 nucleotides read TGCGCCAGCGGCCCCGATTCACCCCTCCACTTT. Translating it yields CASGPDSPLHF.

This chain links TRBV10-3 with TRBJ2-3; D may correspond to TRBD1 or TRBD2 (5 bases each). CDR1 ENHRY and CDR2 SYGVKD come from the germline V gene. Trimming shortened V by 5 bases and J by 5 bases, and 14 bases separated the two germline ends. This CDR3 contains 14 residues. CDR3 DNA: TGTGCCATCAGTAGTCTGGGGGAAGGAGATACGCAGTATTTT. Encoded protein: CAISSLGEGDTQYF.

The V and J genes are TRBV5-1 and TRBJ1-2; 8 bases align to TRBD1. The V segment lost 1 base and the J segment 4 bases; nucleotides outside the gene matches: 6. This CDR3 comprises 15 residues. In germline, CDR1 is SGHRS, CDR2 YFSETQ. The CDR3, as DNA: TGCGCCAGCAGCTTGAGTTTGGACAGGGTCTATGGCTACACCTTC. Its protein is CASSLSLDRVYGYTF.

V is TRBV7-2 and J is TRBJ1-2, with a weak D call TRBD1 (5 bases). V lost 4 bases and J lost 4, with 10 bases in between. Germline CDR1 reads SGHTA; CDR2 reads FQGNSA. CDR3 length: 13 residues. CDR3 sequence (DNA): TGTGCCAGCAGCTCGGGGGTTAGCTATGGCTACACCTTC. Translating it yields CASSSGVSYGYTF.

This CDR3 reads CASSQGAGGNEKLFF. The CDR3 DNA sequence: TGCGCCAGCAGCCAAGGAGCAGGGGGGAATGAAAAACTGTTTTTT. The chain recombines TRBV4-1 with TRBJ1-4, with 7 bases aligning to TRBD1. Germline CDR1 is MGHRA and CDR2 is YSYEKL. This CDR3 region has 15 residues. V lost 1 base and J lost 5; bases outside the gene matches: 4.

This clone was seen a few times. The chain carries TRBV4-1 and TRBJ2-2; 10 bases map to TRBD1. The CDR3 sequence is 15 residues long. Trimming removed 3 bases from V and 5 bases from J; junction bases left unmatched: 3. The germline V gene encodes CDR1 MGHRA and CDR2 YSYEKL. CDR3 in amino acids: CASSHPGQGTGELFF. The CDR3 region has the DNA TGCGCCAGCAGCCATCCGGGACAGGGGACCGGGGAGCTGTTTTTT.

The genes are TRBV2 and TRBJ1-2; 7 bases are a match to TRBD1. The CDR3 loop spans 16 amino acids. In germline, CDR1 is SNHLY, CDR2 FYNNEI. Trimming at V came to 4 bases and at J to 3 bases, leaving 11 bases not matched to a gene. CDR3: CASSAVGTVVDYGYTF. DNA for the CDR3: TGTGCCAGCAGTGCGGTCGGGACAGTAGTAGACTATGGCTACACCTTC.

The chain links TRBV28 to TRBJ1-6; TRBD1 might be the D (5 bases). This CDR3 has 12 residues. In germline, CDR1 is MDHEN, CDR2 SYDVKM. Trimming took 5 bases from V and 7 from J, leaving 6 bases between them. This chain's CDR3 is CASSGGNSPLHF. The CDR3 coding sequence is TGTGCCAGCAGTGGGGGAAATTCACCCCTCCACTTT.

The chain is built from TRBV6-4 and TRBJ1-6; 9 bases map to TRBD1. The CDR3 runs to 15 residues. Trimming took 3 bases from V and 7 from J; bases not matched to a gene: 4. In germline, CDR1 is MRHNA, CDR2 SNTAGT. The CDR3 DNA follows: TGTGCCAGCAGTGAAACAGGGACAGGGAATTCACCCCTCCACTTT. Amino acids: CASSETGTGNSPLHF.

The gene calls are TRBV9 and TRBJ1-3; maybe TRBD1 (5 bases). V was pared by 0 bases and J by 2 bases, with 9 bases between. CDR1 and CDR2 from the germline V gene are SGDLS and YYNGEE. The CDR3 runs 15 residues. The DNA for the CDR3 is TGTGCCAGCAGCGTAGAGGGGCTCCCTGGAAACACCATATATTTT. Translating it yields CASSVEGLPGNTIYF.

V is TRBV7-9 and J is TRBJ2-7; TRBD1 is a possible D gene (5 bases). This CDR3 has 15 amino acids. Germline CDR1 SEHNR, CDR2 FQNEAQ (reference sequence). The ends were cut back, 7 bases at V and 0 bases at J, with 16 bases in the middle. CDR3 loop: CASTHPGSSSYEQYF. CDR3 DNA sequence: TGTGCCAGCACCCACCCAGGGTCCAGCTCCTACGAGCAGTACTTC.

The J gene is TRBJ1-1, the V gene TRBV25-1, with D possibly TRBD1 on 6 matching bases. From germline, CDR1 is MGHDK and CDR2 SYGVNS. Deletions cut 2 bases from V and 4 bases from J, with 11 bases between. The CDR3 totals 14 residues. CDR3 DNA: TGTGCCAGCAGTGAAAAGGGGGGAGGCACTGAAGCTTTCTTT. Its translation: CASSEKGGGTEAFF.

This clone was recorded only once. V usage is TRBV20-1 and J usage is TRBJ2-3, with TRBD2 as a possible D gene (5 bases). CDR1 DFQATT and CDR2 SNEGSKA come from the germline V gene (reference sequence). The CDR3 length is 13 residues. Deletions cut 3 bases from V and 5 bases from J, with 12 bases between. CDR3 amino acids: CSASRAELDTQYF. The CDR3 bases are TGCAGTGCTAGTAGAGCGGAACTAGATACGCAGTATTTT.

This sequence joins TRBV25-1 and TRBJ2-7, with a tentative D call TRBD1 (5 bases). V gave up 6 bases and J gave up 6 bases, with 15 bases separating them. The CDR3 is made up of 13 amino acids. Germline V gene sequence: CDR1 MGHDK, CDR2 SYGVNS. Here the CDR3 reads CASRSRTSREQYF. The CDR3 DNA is TGTGCCAGCAGGTCCAGGACAAGTCGCGAGCAGTACTTC.

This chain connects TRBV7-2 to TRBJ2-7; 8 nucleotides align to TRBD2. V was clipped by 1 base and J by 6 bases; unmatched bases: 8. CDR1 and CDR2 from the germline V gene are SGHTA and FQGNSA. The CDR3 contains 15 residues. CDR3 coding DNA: TGTGCCAGCAGCTTAGTAACTAGCGGAGCCCGCGAGCAGTACTTC. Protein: CASSLVTSGAREQYF. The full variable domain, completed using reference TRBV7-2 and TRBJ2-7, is GAGVSQSPSNKVTEKGKDVELRCDPISGHTALYWYRQSLGQGLEFLIYFQGNSAPDKSGLPSDRFSAERTGGSVSTLTIQRTQQEDSAVYLCASSLVTSGAREQYFGPGTRLTVT.

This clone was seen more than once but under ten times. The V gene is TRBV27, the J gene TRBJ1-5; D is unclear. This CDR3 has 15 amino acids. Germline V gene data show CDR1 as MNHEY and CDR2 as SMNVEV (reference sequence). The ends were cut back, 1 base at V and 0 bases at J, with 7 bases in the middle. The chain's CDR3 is CASSLYGYSNQPQHF. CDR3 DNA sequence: TGTGCCAGCAGTTTATACGGGTATAGCAATCAGCCCCAGCATTTT.

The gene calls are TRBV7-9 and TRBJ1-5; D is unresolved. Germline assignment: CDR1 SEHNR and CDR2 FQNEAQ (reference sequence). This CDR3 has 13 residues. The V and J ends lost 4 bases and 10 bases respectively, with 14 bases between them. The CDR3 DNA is TGTGCCAGCAGCTCGACTATAACCGGTCCCCAGCATTTT. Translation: CASSSTITGPQHF.

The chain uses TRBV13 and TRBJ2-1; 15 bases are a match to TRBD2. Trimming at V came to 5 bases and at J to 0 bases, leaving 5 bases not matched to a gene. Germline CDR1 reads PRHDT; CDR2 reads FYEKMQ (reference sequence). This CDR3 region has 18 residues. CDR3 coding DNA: TGTGCCAGCAGCCAGGGACTAGCGGGGGGTAGCTCCTACAATGAGCAGTTCTTC. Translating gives CASSQGLAGGSSYNEQFF.

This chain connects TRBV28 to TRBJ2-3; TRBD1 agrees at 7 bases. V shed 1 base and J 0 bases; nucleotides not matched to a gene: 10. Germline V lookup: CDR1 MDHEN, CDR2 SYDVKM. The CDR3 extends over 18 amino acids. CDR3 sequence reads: CASSLLSGWGQSTDTQYF. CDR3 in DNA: TGTGCCAGCAGTTTATTATCAGGGTGGGGACAGAGCACAGATACGCAGTATTTT.

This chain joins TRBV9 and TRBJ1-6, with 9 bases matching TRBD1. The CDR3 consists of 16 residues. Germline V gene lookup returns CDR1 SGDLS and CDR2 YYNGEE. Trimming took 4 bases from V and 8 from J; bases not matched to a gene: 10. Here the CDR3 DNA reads TGTGCCAGCAGCATAAGGGGGGACAGGGCCTATTCACCCCTCCACTTT. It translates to CASSIRGDRAYSPLHF.

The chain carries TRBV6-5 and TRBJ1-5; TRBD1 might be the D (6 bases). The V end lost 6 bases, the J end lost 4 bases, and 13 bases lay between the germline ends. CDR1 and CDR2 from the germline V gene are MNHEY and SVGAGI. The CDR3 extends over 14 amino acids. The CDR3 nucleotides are TGTGCCAGCAGCACCGGGCAGGGGAATCAGCCCCAGCATTTT. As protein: CASSTGQGNQPQHF.

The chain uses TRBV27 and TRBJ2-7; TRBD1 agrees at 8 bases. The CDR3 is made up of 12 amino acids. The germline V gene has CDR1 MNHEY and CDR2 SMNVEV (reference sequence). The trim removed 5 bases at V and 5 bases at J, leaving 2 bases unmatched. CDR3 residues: CASSTGGNEQYF. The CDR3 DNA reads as TGTGCCAGCAGTACAGGGGGAAACGAGCAGTACTTC.

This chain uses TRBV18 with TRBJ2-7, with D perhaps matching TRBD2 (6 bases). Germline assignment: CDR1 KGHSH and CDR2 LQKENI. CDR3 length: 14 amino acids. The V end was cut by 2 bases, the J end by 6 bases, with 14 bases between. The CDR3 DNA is TGTGCCAGCTCACCAAGTCTCCTAGCGTTCGAGCAGTACTTC. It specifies CASSPSLLAFEQYF.

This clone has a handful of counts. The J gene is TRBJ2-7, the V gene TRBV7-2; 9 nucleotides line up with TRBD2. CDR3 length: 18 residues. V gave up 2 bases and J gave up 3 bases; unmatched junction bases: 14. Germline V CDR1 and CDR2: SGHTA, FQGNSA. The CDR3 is CASSLIATYSGRGYEQYF. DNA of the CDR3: TGTGCCAGCAGCTTAATCGCCACTTATAGCGGGAGAGGCTACGAGCAGTACTTC.

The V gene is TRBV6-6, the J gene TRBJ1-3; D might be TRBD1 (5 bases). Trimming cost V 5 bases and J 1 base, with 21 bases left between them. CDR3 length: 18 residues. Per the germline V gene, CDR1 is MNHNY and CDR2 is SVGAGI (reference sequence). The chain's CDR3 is CASSPARGPWGSGNTIYF. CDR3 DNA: TGTGCCAGCAGTCCCGCCCGGGGACCCTGGGGGTCTGGAAACACCATATATTTT.

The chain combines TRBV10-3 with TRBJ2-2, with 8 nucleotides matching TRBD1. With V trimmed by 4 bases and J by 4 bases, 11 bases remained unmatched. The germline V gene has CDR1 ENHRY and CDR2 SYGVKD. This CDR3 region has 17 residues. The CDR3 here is CAISGSTGTGITGELFF. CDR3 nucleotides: TGTGCCATCAGTGGAAGTACCGGGACAGGTATCACCGGGGAGCTGTTTTTT.

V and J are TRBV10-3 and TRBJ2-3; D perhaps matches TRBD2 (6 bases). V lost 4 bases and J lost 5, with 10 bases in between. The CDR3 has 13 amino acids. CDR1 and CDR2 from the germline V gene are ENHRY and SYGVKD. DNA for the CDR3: TGTGCCATCAGTGCGGGGGAAGGAGATACGCAGTATTTT. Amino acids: CAISAGEGDTQYF.